This entry is about one TCR beta chain. What it binds is unknown. Unique molecular identifiers tagged the TCRbeta library. TCRdb ran MiXCR on the PCR reads and lists one entry per CDR3 protein. Among about 460,000 distinct CDR3 sequences, over 9.5% were seen once, and the ten largest hold 12% to 15%. Looked up from germline, CDR1 is SGHDN and CDR2 is FVKESK. Trimming cost V 2 bases and J 6 bases, with 13 bases left between them. This CDR3 has 15 residues. These data are taken from a study of T-cell reconstitution after alpha-beta-depleted transplantation in children. Study-wide findings and caveats: The main origin of T-cell counts and diversity one year after transplant was newly produced T cells. Alpha-beta T cells present about two months after transplant were reported to originate from several hundred expanded graft clones.

The sample consisted of PBMCs, mostly from graft donor cells, taken 180 days after TCRalphabeta/CD19-depleted stem cell transplant. The TCR sequence derives from a female patient aged 2-10 years who had a stem cell transplant for aplastic anemia, so the T cells may come from the graft donor. The chain couples TRBV14 to TRBJ1-4; D gene unclear. CDR3 in DNA: TGTGCCAGCAGCCAAAGAAGGATACATGATGAAAAACTGTTTTTT. Its protein product is CASSQRRIHDEKLFF.